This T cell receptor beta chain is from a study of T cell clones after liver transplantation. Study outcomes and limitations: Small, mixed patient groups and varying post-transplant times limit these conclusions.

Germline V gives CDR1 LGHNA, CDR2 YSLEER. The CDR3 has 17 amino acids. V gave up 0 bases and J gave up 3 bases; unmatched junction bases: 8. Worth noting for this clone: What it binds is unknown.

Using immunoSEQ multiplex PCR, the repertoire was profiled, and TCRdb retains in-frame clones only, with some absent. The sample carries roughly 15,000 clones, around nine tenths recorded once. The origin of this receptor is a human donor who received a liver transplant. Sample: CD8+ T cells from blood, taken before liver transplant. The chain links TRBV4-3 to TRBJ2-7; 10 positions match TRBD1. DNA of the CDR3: TGCGCCAGCAGCCAAGATCTCACGGGACAGGGGATCTACGAGCAGTACTTC. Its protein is CASSQDLTGQGIYEQYF.